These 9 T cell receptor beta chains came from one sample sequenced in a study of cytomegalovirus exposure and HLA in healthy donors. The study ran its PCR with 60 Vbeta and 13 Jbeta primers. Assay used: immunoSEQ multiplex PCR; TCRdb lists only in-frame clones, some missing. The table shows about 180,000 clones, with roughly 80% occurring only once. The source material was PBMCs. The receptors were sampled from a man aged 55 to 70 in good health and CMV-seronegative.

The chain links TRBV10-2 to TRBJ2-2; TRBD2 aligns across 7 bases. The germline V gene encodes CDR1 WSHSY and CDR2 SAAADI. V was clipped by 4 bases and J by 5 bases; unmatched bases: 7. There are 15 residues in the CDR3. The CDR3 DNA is TGCGCCAGCAGTGTCGGCCAGGGAGGGACCGGGGAGCTGTTTTTT. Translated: CASSVGQGGTGELFF.

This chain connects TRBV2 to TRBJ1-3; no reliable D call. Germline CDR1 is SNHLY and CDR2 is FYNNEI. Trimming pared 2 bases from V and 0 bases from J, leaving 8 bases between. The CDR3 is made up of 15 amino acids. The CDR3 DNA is TGTGCCAGCAGTGAATTGAGGGTCTCTGGAAACACCATATATTTT. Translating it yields CASSELRVSGNTIYF.

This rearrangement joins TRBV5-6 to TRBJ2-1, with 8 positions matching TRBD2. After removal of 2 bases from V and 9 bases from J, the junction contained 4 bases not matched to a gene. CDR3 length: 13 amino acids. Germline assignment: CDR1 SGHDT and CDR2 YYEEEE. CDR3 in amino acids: CASSFGGAGEQFF. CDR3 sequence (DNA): TGTGCCAGCAGCTTCGGGGGGGCGGGTGAGCAGTTCTTC.

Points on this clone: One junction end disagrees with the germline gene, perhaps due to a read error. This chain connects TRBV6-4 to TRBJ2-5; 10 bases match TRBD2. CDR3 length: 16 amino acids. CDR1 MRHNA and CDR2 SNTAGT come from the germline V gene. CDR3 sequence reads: CASSCLTSGAWETQHF. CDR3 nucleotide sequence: TGTGCCAGCAGTTGCCTAACTAGCGGGGCCTGGGAGACCCAGCACTTC.

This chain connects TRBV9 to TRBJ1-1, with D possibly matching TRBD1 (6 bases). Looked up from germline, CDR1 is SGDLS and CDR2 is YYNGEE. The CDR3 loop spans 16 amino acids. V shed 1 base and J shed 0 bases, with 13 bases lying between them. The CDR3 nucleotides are TGTGCCAGCAGCGTACGCGGGGGGCCCATGAACACTGAAGCTTTCTTT. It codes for CASSVRGGPMNTEAFF. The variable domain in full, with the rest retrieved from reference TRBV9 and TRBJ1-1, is DSGVTQTPKHLITATGQRVTLRCSPRSGDLSVYWYQQSLDQGLQFLIQYYNGEERAKGNILERFSAQQFPDLHSELNLSSLELGDSALYFCASSVRGGPMNTEAFFGQGTRLTVV.

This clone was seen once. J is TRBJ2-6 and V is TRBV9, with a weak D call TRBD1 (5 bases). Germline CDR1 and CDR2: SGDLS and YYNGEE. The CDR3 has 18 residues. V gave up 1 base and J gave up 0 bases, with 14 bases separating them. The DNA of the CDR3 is TGTGCCAGCAGCGTAAATAGACAGCTAATCTCTGGGGCCAACGTCCTGACTTTC. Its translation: CASSVNRQLISGANVLTF. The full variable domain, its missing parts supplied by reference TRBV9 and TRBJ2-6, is DSGVTQTPKHLITATGQRVTLRCSPRSGDLSVYWYQQSLDQGLQFLIQYYNGEERAKGNILERFSAQQFPDLHSELNLSSLELGDSALYFCASSVNRQLISGANVLTFGAGSRLTVL.

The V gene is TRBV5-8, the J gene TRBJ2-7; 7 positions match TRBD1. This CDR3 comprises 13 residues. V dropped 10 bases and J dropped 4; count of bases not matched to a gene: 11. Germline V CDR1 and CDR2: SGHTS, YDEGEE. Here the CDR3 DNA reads TGTGCCTCGGACCGGGACAGTGATTACGAGCAGTACTTC. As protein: CASDRDSDYEQYF.

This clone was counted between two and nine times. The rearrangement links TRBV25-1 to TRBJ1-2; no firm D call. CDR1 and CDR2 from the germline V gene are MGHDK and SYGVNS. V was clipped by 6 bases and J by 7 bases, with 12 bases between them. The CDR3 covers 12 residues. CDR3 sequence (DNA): TGTGCCAGCAGAGGCGGGGTGGGTGGCTACACCTTC. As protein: CASRGGVGGYTF.

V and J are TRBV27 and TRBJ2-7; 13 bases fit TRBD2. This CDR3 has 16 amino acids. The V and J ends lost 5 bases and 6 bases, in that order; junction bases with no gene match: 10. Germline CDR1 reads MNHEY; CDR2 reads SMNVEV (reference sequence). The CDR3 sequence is CASSPSLAGGPLEQYF. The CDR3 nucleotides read TGTGCCAGCAGTCCCTCACTAGCGGGAGGGCCCCTCGAGCAGTACTTC.